Listed below are T cell receptor beta chains from one sample, sequenced in a study of early T cells in non-severe SARS-CoV-2 infection. TCRdb used MiXCR to reprocess the 5' RACE reads, holding one entry per CDR3 protein. The table records about 49,000 distinct CDR3 sequences, around 6.5% of them present only once. The specimen was whole blood, collected at baseline. The receptors were sampled from an adult who was a healthcare worker with PCR-confirmed SARS-CoV-2 infection or an uninfected control (not recorded which). The CDR3 runs from the conserved cysteine through the conserved F or W. The D gene is left open where the match is weak. Rows give clone size only sometimes, using once, few, many, or a class for an expanded clone.

CDR3nt,CDR3aa,v_gene,j_gene,abundance,d_gene
TGTGCCAGCAGACGTGATGCGGGCGTGTTTTTGGAGACCCAGTACTTC,CASRRDAGVFLETQYF,TRBV11-2,TRBJ2-5,many,.
TGTGCCAGCAGTTACTCAGGTCACCCCCCTACAGATACGCAGTATTTT,CASSYSGHPPTDTQYF,TRBV6-6,TRBJ2-3,.,.
TGTGCCAGCAGTTTGACTAGCGGGGATGAGCAGTTCTTC,CASSLTSGDEQFF,TRBV12-3/TRBV12-4,TRBJ2-1,many,TRBD2
TGTGCCAGCAGCCGACAGGGGGCAGATGGCTACACCTTC,CASSRQGADGYTF,TRBV7-8,TRBJ1-2,many,TRBD1
TGTGCCAGCAGTTTTGGGGTAGCGAACACTGAAGCTTTCTTT,CASSFGVANTEAFF,TRBV12-3/TRBV12-4,TRBJ1-1,many,.
TGTGCCAGCAGTCCGGGGAGGTCCTACAATGAGCAGTTCTTC,CASSPGRSYNEQFF,TRBV3-1,TRBJ2-1,many,.
TGCAGTGCCCCCCTCTACCGACACGCTTTCTTT,CSAPLYRHAFF,TRBV20-1,TRBJ1-1,.,.
TGTGCCAGCTCACCGGGCCAGGGAAGCGGGGAGCAGTACTTC,CASSPGQGSGEQYF,TRBV18,TRBJ2-7,many,.
TGCACAGGGGCCATTGGTCCCAATCAGCCCCAGCATTTT,CTGAIGPNQPQHF,TRBV20-1,TRBJ1-5,few,.
TGTGCCAGCAGTGAATCCGGGACTAGCGGGGGGGCCCGGGAGACCCAGTACTTC,CASSESGTSGGARETQYF,TRBV12-3/TRBV12-4,TRBJ2-5,many,TRBD2
TGTGCCAGCAGTTTACGTGGGAAGAACACTGAAGCTTTCTTT,CASSLRGKNTEAFF,TRBV12-3/TRBV12-4,TRBJ1-1,many,.
TGCAGCGCCGACCTCCGGGCTCCGAAAGAGACCCAGTACTTC,CSADLRAPKETQYF,TRBV29-1,TRBJ2-5,few,.
TGTGCCAGCAGACCACAGGGGGCGCGGTCTGAAGCTTTCTTT,CASRPQGARSEAFF,TRBV5-6,TRBJ1-1,.,TRBD1
TGTGCCAGCAGTGCCCCTAGCGGGGGACACTCCTACAATGAGCAGTTCTTC,CASSAPSGGHSYNEQFF,TRBV2,TRBJ2-1,few,TRBD2
TGTGCCAGCTCACCAAGGGTTGAGAACACTGAAGCTTTCTTT,CASSPRVENTEAFF,TRBV18,TRBJ1-1,many,.
TGTGCCAGCAGCCGACGACAGCCTAGCGGGGGTTCGGTAGATACGCAGTATTTT,CASSRRQPSGGSVDTQYF,TRBV3-1,TRBJ2-3,many,TRBD2
TGTGCCAGCAGACTCGGGACACCTGTCTTAAAACTGTTTTTT,CASRLGTPVLKLFF,TRBV25-1,TRBJ1-4,many,.
TGTGCCAGCAGCCCACAGAGCAGCACAGATACGCAGTATTTT,CASSPQSSTDTQYF,TRBV12-3/TRBV12-4,TRBJ2-3,many,.
TGTGCCAGCAGCTTTACTAGCGGGGGGGCGCCCTACGAGCAGTACTTC,CASSFTSGGAPYEQYF,TRBV7-2,TRBJ2-7,few,TRBD2
TGTGCCAGCACGTGGGACATCAGCACAGATACGCAGTATTTT,CASTWDISTDTQYF,TRBV7-2,TRBJ2-3,.,.
TGTGCCAGCAGGCTGCAGGGGCCAGGAAACACCATATATTTT,CASRLQGPGNTIYF,TRBV6-5,TRBJ1-3,many,.
TGTGCCAGTAGTACCGGGACAGGGGGGGAGTACGAGCAGTACTTC,CASSTGTGGEYEQYF,TRBV19,TRBJ2-7,many,TRBD1
TGCGCCAGCAGCCAAGATCAGGGCAGCACTGAAGCTTTCTTT,CASSQDQGSTEAFF,TRBV4-3,TRBJ1-1,many,.
TGTGCCAGCCACACAGAAGCCTCGTACAATGAGCAGTTCTTC,CASHTEASYNEQFF,TRBV12-3/TRBV12-4,TRBJ2-1,many,.
TGCAGTGCCCAACACTCCTTGAAACAGTCTTCTCAAAACATTCAGTACTTC,CSAQHSLKQSSQNIQYF,TRBV20-1,TRBJ2-4,many,.
TGTGCCAGCAGCTTTGGGGTCGCCACTGAAGCTTTCTTT,CASSFGVATEAFF,TRBV7-2,TRBJ1-1,many,.
TGCAGCAGCCAGGGGGCGCGGACTGAAGCTTTCTTT,CSSQGARTEAFF,TRBV29-1,TRBJ1-1,many,TRBD1
TGTGCCAGCAGCGTAGGCTTTGGGCAGGGTGTAGAGGGCGAGCAGTACTTC,CASSVGFGQGVEGEQYF,TRBV9,TRBJ2-7,many,.
TGTGCCACACGGGGGGGGACCGGGAACACTGAAGCTTTCTTT,CATRGGTGNTEAFF,TRBV6-1,TRBJ1-1,many,.
TGTGCCACCAGCAACGGGGAACCGTCGGACGAGCAGTACTTC,CATSNGEPSDEQYF,TRBV15,TRBJ2-7,.,.
TGCAGTGCTAGAGATGGGCGGTTCTCCTACGAGCAGTACTTC,CSARDGRFSYEQYF,TRBV20-1,TRBJ2-7,few,.
TGTGCCAGCAGCTTACAGGTTTCCGGGACCCAGTACTTC,CASSLQVSGTQYF,TRBV7-2,TRBJ2-5,.,.
TGTGCCAGTAGTATAAGTGGGGCGGACGAGCAGTACTTC,CASSISGADEQYF,TRBV19,TRBJ2-7,many,.
TGTGCCATCAGTGCAGGGATCGGAGAGACCCAGTACTTC,CAISAGIGETQYF,TRBV10-3,TRBJ2-5,.,.
TGTGCCACCAGCAGAGAAAGCGCTGGCACCGGGGAGCTGTTTTTT,CATSRESAGTGELFF,TRBV15,TRBJ2-2,many,.
TGTGCCAGCAGGCAAGGGGGTATAAACACCATATATTTT,CASRQGGINTIYF,TRBV12-3/TRBV12-4,TRBJ1-3,many,.
TGTGCCAGCAGTAACACAACTCCCCAGCATTTT,CASSNTTPQHF,TRBV6-2/TRBV6-3,TRBJ1-5,many,.
TGTGCCACCAGTGATCACGGACAGGGGAATCAGCCCCAGCATTTT,CATSDHGQGNQPQHF,TRBV24-1,TRBJ1-5,.,TRBD1
TGCGCCAGCAGCTTAGGGGGCAGCGACTATGGCTACACCTTC,CASSLGGSDYGYTF,TRBV5-1,TRBJ1-2,many,TRBD1
TGCAGCGTCTCCCCTGGGGCCAGGGGTGAAAAACTGTTTTTT,CSVSPGARGEKLFF,TRBV29-1,TRBJ1-4,many,.
TGTGCCAGCAGCCAATCCCCAGCGGGGCCCCAAGAGACCCAGTACTTC,CASSQSPAGPQETQYF,TRBV3-1,TRBJ2-5,many,TRBD2
TGCAGTGCTCCTACTAGCGGGGTTCCAGATACGCAGTATTTT,CSAPTSGVPDTQYF,TRBV20-1,TRBJ2-3,few,TRBD2
TGTGCCAGCAGCGTCAGGGAGGCCGGGGAGCTGTTTTTT,CASSVREAGELFF,TRBV7-2,TRBJ2-2,few,.
TGTGCCATCAGTCGGCAGGATGAAGCTTTCTTT,CAISRQDEAFF,TRBV10-3,TRBJ1-1,few,.
TGTGCCAGCAGCCAAGTGGACAGCTCTGGAAACACCATATATTTT,CASSQVDSSGNTIYF,TRBV4-2,TRBJ1-3,.,.
TGTGCCAGCGGTGTACAGGGACAAGGACCCCAGCATTTT,CASGVQGQGPQHF,TRBV13,TRBJ1-5,many,.
TGTGCCAGCAGCTTAGCGCTGGGGGGCACTGAAGCTTTCTTT,CASSLALGGTEAFF,TRBV7-9,TRBJ1-1,few,.
TGTGCCAGTAGTATTACGGGCAGGGGAGCGGGCAATCAGCCCCAGCATTTT,CASSITGRGAGNQPQHF,TRBV19,TRBJ1-5,.,.